What follows are 14 T cell receptor beta chains derived from one specimen sequenced in a study of blood T cells in healthy people across ages. With a J-beta primer mix and a sample-barcoded 5' primer, a second PCR ran about 7 to 12 cycles. MiXCR, applied by TCRdb to the 5' RACE reads, yields one record per CDR3 protein. The sample lists 750,000 to 950,000 distinct CDR3 sequences; around a quarter were seen once. The sample also formed part of further work on T cells of mothers and their children.

What was sequenced was blood. Receptor source: a boy aged 10-17 years in good health.

This rearrangement joins TRBV24-1 to TRBJ2-1; 9 bases are shared with TRBD1. J was trimmed by 5 bases and V by 0 bases; bases with no gene match: 4. Germline loops: CDR1 KGHDR, CDR2 SFDVKD. The CDR3 runs 16 residues. CDR3: CATSDLVRTGDNEQFF. CDR3 nucleotide sequence: TGTGCCACCAGTGATTTGGTGAGGACAGGGGACAATGAGCAGTTCTTC.

This clonotype was observed once. The CDR3 reads CASNSGTVFNEQYF. The CDR3 DNA follows: TGTGCCAGCAATTCCGGGACAGTATTTAACGAGCAGTACTTC. This sequence joins TRBV6-6 and TRBJ2-7; TRBD1 matches 7 bases. The CDR3 has 14 residues. V lost 7 bases, J lost 5 bases, and 11 bases stayed unmatched. Germline CDR1 reads MNHNY; CDR2 reads SVGAGI (reference sequence).

This clonotype was counted only a few times. The chain recombines TRBV7-3 with TRBJ2-5; D might be TRBD1 (5 bases). V shed 3 bases and J shed 3 bases, with 14 bases lying between them. The CDR3 runs 15 residues. Germline V lookup: CDR1 SGHTA, CDR2 FQGTGA. The CDR3 nucleotides read TGTGCCAGCAGCTTCCGACAGATACCCAAAGAGACCCAGTACTTC. Its translation: CASSFRQIPKETQYF.

The CDR3 spells CASSPPGPRGGTDTQYF. Here the CDR3 DNA reads TGTGCCAGCAGCCCGCCGGGACCGAGAGGGGGAACAGATACGCAGTATTTT. This chain uses TRBV12-3 or TRBV12-4 with TRBJ2-3; D may be TRBD1 (6 bases). Trimming pared 6 bases from V and 3 bases from J, leaving 22 bases between. CDR3 size: 17 residues.

Only a few counts were recorded for this clonotype. The CDR3 nucleotides read TGTGCCATCAGTGAGTCTGGGACAGGGCGAGAAAAACTGTTTTTT. The encoded protein is CAISESGTGREKLFF. V usage is TRBV10-3 and J usage is TRBJ1-4, with 9 bases identical to TRBD1. Looked up from germline, CDR1 is ENHRY and CDR2 is SYGVKD. This CDR3 is built from 15 residues. V was pared by 0 bases and J by 8 bases, with 4 bases of the junction left unmatched.

This clonotype was detected a few times. The chain has TRBV10-3 and TRBJ2-5, with D perhaps TRBD1 (5 bases). CDR1 ENHRY and CDR2 SYGVKD come from the germline V gene. The CDR3 is 14 amino acids. V dropped 3 bases and J dropped 5 bases, with 13 bases sitting between them. The CDR3 coding sequence is TGTGCCATCAGTGAAAACAGGAACGGGGAGACCCAGTACTTC. Residues: CAISENRNGETQYF.

V usage is TRBV5-1 and J usage is TRBJ1-1; the D is unclear. CDR3 length equals 14 residues. From germline, CDR1 is SGHRS and CDR2 YFSETQ. V dropped 0 bases and J dropped 6 bases, with 12 bases sitting between them. The CDR3 reads CASSLGSDGAEAFF. CDR3 nucleotides: TGCGCCAGCAGCTTGGGGTCGGACGGGGCTGAAGCTTTCTTT.

This clonotype has a handful of counts. This chain connects TRBV12-3 or TRBV12-4 to TRBJ1-1; a possible D gene is TRBD1 (5 bases). V lost 3 bases, J lost 4 bases, and 12 bases lay in between. This CDR3 has 14 residues. The CDR3 sequence is CASSFFRGSTEAFF. DNA of the CDR3: TGTGCCAGCAGTTTTTTCCGGGGGAGCACTGAAGCTTTCTTT.

The chain is built from TRBV10-3 and TRBJ1-4; 8 bases are a match to TRBD1. Germline-derived CDR1 and CDR2 are ENHRY and SYGVKD. The CDR3 runs to 16 residues. The V gene end was trimmed by 6 bases and the J gene end by 0 bases; junction bases not matched to a gene: 6. CDR3: CAIRRGQGTTNEKLFF. The CDR3 DNA sequence: TGTGCCATCAGGCGCGGACAGGGCACAACTAATGAAAAACTGTTTTTT.

The rearrangement uses TRBV4-2 and TRBJ1-1; 8 positions match TRBD1. The CDR3 loop spans 15 amino acids. Germline V gene data show CDR1 as LGHNA and CDR2 as YNFKEQ. V gave up 0 bases and J gave up 1 base; unmatched junction bases: 1. The CDR3 nucleotides read TGTGCCAGCAGCCAAGAGGGGACAGGGAACACTGAAGCTTTCTTT. Amino acids: CASSQEGTGNTEAFF.

There are a few counts of this clonotype. The gene calls are TRBV7-2 and TRBJ2-5; D possibly corresponds to TRBD1 (5 bases). The end of the DNA aligns better with TRBJ2-7, so the J call may be wrong. The CDR3 length is 13 residues. Germline V gene data show CDR1 as SGHTA and CDR2 as FQGNSA. In DNA form, the CDR3 reads TGTGCCAGCAGCTCTCGGCAGGGCTCCGAGCAGTACTTC. Translating gives CASSSRQGSEQYF.

This clonotype was seen many times. This rearrangement joins TRBV20-1 to TRBJ2-1, with 9 bases fitting TRBD2. Germline V gene lookup returns CDR1 DFQATT and CDR2 SNEGSKA (reference sequence). After removal of 5 bases from V and 5 bases from J, the junction contained 13 bases not matched to a gene. The CDR3 has 16 amino acids. This chain's CDR3 is CSAAMTLAGRHNEQFF. In DNA, the CDR3 is TGCAGTGCTGCTATGACTCTAGCGGGGAGGCACAATGAGCAGTTCTTC.

The chain links TRBV6-5 to TRBJ2-6; possible D gene TRBD1, 5 bases. There are 17 residues in the CDR3. Germline V gene sequence: CDR1 MNHEY, CDR2 SVGAGI. The V end was cut by 2 bases, the J end by 0 bases, with 11 bases between. This chain's CDR3 is CASSYRTGYSGANVLTF. The CDR3 DNA follows: TGTGCCAGCAGTTACCGAACAGGCTACTCTGGGGCCAACGTCCTGACTTTC.

This clonotype came up a few times. V usage is TRBV28 and J usage is TRBJ2-7, with 7 nucleotides matching TRBD2. The CDR3 length is 12 residues. The V gene's germline CDR1 is MDHEN and CDR2 SYDVKM. Trimming cost V 8 bases and J 2 bases; bases outside gene matches: 3. CDR3: CASRDYTYEQYF. For the CDR3, the DNA is TGTGCCAGCCGGGACTATACCTACGAGCAGTACTTC.